This T cell receptor beta chain was recovered during a study of stem cell transplantation in POMP-related autoinflammatory disease. This CDR3 is 16 amino acids long. Germline assignment: CDR1 MNHNY and CDR2 SVGAGI (reference sequence). Between the trimmed V and J ends, which lost 2 bases and 0 bases, there was a span of 11 bases. Assay used: immunoSEQ multiplex PCR; TCRdb lists only in-frame clones, some missing. The table records 25,000 to 30,000 clones, around 83% of them present only once. The chain links TRBV6-6 to TRBJ1-3; D unresolved. This receptor was identified in a human donor with POMP-related autoinflammation and immune dysregulation (PRAID). Sample: CD4+ T cells from PBMCs, taken before stem cell transplantation. CDR3 coding DNA: TGTGCCAGCAGTTACCCCCAGGCTAACTCTGGAAACACCATATATTTT. This sequence encodes CASSYPQANSGNTIYF.